The 27 T cell receptor beta chains below were found in one sample sequenced in a study of shared clonotypes between healthy human individuals. Some clones are missing from TCRdb's copy, which holds only in-frame ones; the method was immunoSEQ multiplex PCR. Of 1,500,000 or so clones listed, 95% to 97% were seen once; the top ten hold 0.95% to 1.5%. Sequenced material: naive CD4+ T cells sorted from blood. Subset denoted: CD45RA+ positively selected. These receptors originate from a man aged 25-40 years in good health.

This sequence joins TRBV5-1 and TRBJ2-7; D tentatively reads TRBD1 or TRBD2 (5 bases each). The CDR3 extends over 14 amino acids. Trimming left V 0 bases short and J 2 bases short, with 9 bases between. CDR1 is SGHRS and CDR2 is YFSETQ in the germline V gene. This chain's CDR3 is CASSLVGTPYEQYF. The CDR3 coding sequence is TGCGCCAGCAGCTTGGTTGGGACGCCCTACGAGCAGTACTTC. Using reference TRBV5-1 and TRBJ2-7 for the parts outside the CDR3, the full variable domain is KAGVTQTPRYLIKTRGQQVTLSCSPISGHRSVSWYQQTPGQGLQFLFEYFSETQRNKGNFPGRFSGRQFSNSRSEMNVSTLELGDSALYLCASSLVGTPYEQYFGPGTRLTVT.

V usage is TRBV11-3 and J usage is TRBJ1-5; 10 bases are a match to TRBD1. CDR3 length: 14 amino acids. The J segment lost 9 bases and the V segment lost 6 bases, leaving 8 bases of the junction unmatched. CDR1 is SGHNT, CDR2 YENEEA, per germline. For the CDR3, the DNA is TGTGCCAGCAGGAAGTGGACAGGGGGTACGCCCCAGCATTTT. Amino acids: CASRKWTGGTPQHF.

V gene TRBV6-1 combines with J gene TRBJ2-2; a possible D gene is TRBD1 (6 bases). Trimming cost V 5 bases and J 4 bases, with 11 bases left between them. In germline, CDR1 is MNHNS, CDR2 SASEGT. The CDR3 contains 14 residues. CDR3 region: CASSTGQSTGELFF. DNA of the CDR3: TGTGCCAGCAGTACCGGACAGTCCACCGGGGAGCTGTTTTTT.

The count of this clone is one. The V call is TRBV7-2, the J call TRBJ1-4, with D hard to call. This CDR3 is built from 14 residues. The germline gives CDR1 SGHTA, CDR2 FQGNSA. Trimming cost V 4 bases and J 7 bases, with 13 bases left between them. CDR3 coding DNA: TGTGCCAGCAGCTCGCGACGGTGGGGTGAAAAACTGTTTTTT. Translating it yields CASSSRRWGEKLFF.

This sequence joins TRBV5-1 and TRBJ2-1; 8 bases are shared with TRBD2. In germline, CDR1 is SGHRS, CDR2 YFSETQ. The CDR3 loop spans 17 amino acids. Trimming took 0 bases from V and 0 from J; bases not matched to a gene: 5. CDR3 nucleotides: TGCGCCAGCAGCTTGGCGCCGGGGACTAGCTCCTACAATGAGCAGTTCTTC. It specifies CASSLAPGTSSYNEQFF.

The chain joins TRBV5-1 to TRBJ2-3, with TRBD2 matching 7 bases. The V gene's germline CDR1 is SGHRS and CDR2 YFSETQ. CDR3 size: 15 residues. The V segment lost 0 bases and the J segment 4 bases; nucleotides outside the gene matches: 5. This CDR3 reads CASSLGSGIADTQYF. Written as DNA, the CDR3 is TGCGCCAGCAGCTTGGGAAGCGGGATAGCAGATACGCAGTATTTT.

The chain recombines TRBV6-6 with TRBJ2-5; 7 bases fit TRBD1. The J call may be in error: the DNA end matches TRBJ2-7 better. The germline V gene has CDR1 MNHNY and CDR2 SVGAGI (reference sequence). CDR3 length equals 13 residues. CDR3 in DNA: TGTGCCAGCAGTTCCAGGGGGAACTACGAGCAGTACTTC. Its translation: CASSSRGNYEQYF.

This chain joins TRBV18 and TRBJ2-5; TRBD1 matches 7 bases. Per the germline V gene, CDR1 is KGHSH and CDR2 is LQKENI. V was clipped by 3 bases and J by 1 base; unmatched bases: 8. This CDR3 is built from 16 residues. The CDR3 region has the DNA TGTGCCAGCTCACCCTCCCTGACAGGGATCCAAGAGACCCAGTACTTC. This encodes CASSPSLTGIQETQYF. The variable domain in full, with the rest retrieved from reference TRBV18 and TRBJ2-5, is NAGVMQNPRHLVRRRGQEARLRCSPMKGHSHVYWYRQLPEEGLKFMVYLQKENIIDESGMPKERFSAEFPKEGPSILRIQQVVRGDSAAYFCASSPSLTGIQETQYFGPGTRLLVL.

Here the CDR3 reads CASSSPGLDNEQFF. Written as DNA, the CDR3 is TGCGCCAGCAGCTCGCCGGGACTTGACAATGAGCAGTTCTTC. The V gene is TRBV5-1, the J gene TRBJ2-1; TRBD2 might be the D (6 bases). Trimming shortened V by 3 bases and J by 5 bases, and 12 bases separated the two germline ends. Per germline, CDR1 SGHRS and CDR2 YFSETQ. The CDR3 length is 14 residues.

This chain joins TRBV5-4 and TRBJ2-5; maybe TRBD1 (6 bases). The CDR3 consists of 13 residues. Looked up from germline, CDR1 is SGHNT and CDR2 is YYREEE (reference sequence). V lost 4 bases, J lost 5 bases, and 12 bases lay in between. CDR3: CASSPDSRETQYF. The CDR3, as DNA: TGTGCCAGCAGCCCGGACAGCCGGGAGACCCAGTACTTC.

V and J are TRBV14 and TRBJ2-1, with unresolved D. The ends were cut back, 4 bases at V and 5 bases at J, with 3 bases in the middle. In germline, CDR1 is SGHDN, CDR2 FVKESK. The CDR3 has 11 amino acids. CDR3 nucleotide sequence: TGTGCCAGCAGCCTTAACAATGAGCAGTTCTTC. The encoded protein is CASSLNNEQFF.

This sequence joins TRBV7-2 and TRBJ2-7; tentative D call: TRBD1 (5 bases). Germline V CDR1 and CDR2: SGHTA, FQGNSA. V lost 5 bases and J lost 2, with 10 bases in between. This CDR3 comprises 13 residues. The CDR3 DNA sequence: TGTGCCAGCAGCAAGACAGTAACCTACGAGCAGTACTTC. It specifies CASSKTVTYEQYF.

The chain has TRBV7-3 and TRBJ1-2; possible D gene TRBD1, 6 bases. The CDR3 consists of 16 residues. The germline CDR1 and CDR2 sequences are SGHTA and FQGTGA. Trimming stripped 2 bases from V and 6 bases from J, with 19 bases between. The CDR3 DNA follows: TGTGCCAGCAGCTTATATTCCCGACAGGCGAGTCATGGCTACACCTTC. It yields the protein CASSLYSRQASHGYTF.

The chain employs TRBV9 and TRBJ1-5, with D uncertain. This CDR3 comprises 14 residues. Germline V gene sequence: CDR1 SGDLS, CDR2 YYNGEE. Trimming removed 0 bases from V and 4 bases from J, with 8 bases in between. In DNA, the CDR3 is TGTGCCAGCAGCGTAGGGGTCGTAAATCAGCCCCAGCATTTT. Protein: CASSVGVVNQPQHF.

V and J are TRBV9 and TRBJ2-7; 11 bases match TRBD1. Trimming cost V 4 bases and J 2 bases; bases outside gene matches: 2. The V gene's germline CDR1 is SGDLS and CDR2 YYNGEE. The CDR3 covers 14 residues. CDR3 sequence: CASSRDRGTYEQYF. The DNA for the CDR3 is TGTGCCAGCAGCAGGGACAGGGGGACCTACGAGCAGTACTTC.

The chain combines TRBV7-3 with TRBJ2-1; TRBD2 matches 10 bases. Unmatched junction bases numbered 3, after V lost 4 bases and J lost 6 bases. Per germline, CDR1 SGHTA and CDR2 FQGTGA. The CDR3 totals 14 residues. The chain's CDR3 is CASSSAGGPNEQFF. DNA of the CDR3: TGTGCCAGCAGCTCAGCGGGAGGGCCCAATGAGCAGTTCTTC.

The rearrangement uses TRBV28 and TRBJ1-1; no firm D call. CDR1 MDHEN and CDR2 SYDVKM come from the germline V gene. Trimming cost V 2 bases and J 1 base, with 17 bases left between them. CDR3 length: 17 residues. The CDR3 loop reads CASSLGAGYPTNTEAFF. In nucleotides, the CDR3 is TGTGCCAGCAGTTTAGGAGCGGGGTATCCTACGAACACTGAAGCTTTCTTT. The complete variable domain, with remaining parts taken from reference TRBV28 and TRBJ1-1, reads DVKVTQSSRYLVKRTGEKVFLECVQDMDHENMFWYRQDPGLGLRLIYFSYDVKMKEKGDIPEGYSVSREKKERFSLILESASTNQTSMYLCASSLGAGYPTNTEAFFGQGTRLTVV.

This chain links TRBV10-3 with TRBJ2-7, with 7 bases identical to TRBD1. This CDR3 is built from 19 residues. Germline V lookup: CDR1 ENHRY, CDR2 SYGVKD. V gave up 0 bases and J gave up 5 bases; unmatched junction bases: 19. Here the CDR3 DNA reads TGTGCCATCAGTGAGTCCGGCACCCCCTTGACAGGGACCCCCCACGAGCAGTACTTC. Its protein product is CAISESGTPLTGTPHEQYF.

The chain has TRBV10-3 and TRBJ1-4; D is ambiguous. The ends were cut back, 8 bases at V and 7 bases at J, with 14 bases in the middle. The germline gives CDR1 ENHRY, CDR2 SYGVKD. This CDR3 spans 13 amino acids. The CDR3 bases are TGTGCCATCCAAGGGAATCCGGGTGAAAAACTGTTTTTT. It yields the protein CAIQGNPGEKLFF.

The CDR3 DNA follows: TGTGCCAGCAGCCCCCAGGGTCTACAGGGAACCTATGGCTACACCTTC. Its translation is CASSPQGLQGTYGYTF. The V call is TRBV5-5, the J call TRBJ1-2, with D maybe TRBD1 (6 bases). V lost 4 bases and J 4 bases, leaving 20 bases between the germline ends. The CDR3 extends over 16 amino acids. The germline V gene encodes CDR1 SGHKS and CDR2 YYEKEE (reference sequence).

The chain employs TRBV5-1 and TRBJ2-7; 7 positions agree with TRBD1. The germline CDR1 and CDR2 sequences are SGHRS and YFSETQ. V dropped 7 bases and J dropped 0; count of bases not matched to a gene: 7. The CDR3 totals 14 residues. The CDR3 sequence is CASGRDSSSYEQYF. The CDR3 DNA is TGCGCCAGCGGAAGGGACAGTAGCTCCTACGAGCAGTACTTC.

A single count supports this clone. The V gene is TRBV9, the J gene TRBJ2-7, with TRBD1 matching over 9 bases. Germline assignment: CDR1 SGDLS and CDR2 YYNGEE. CDR3 length: 15 amino acids. The V gene end was trimmed by 4 bases and the J gene end by 6 bases; junction bases not matched to a gene: 11. The CDR3 sequence: CASSPARGTGSEQYF. The CDR3 DNA reads as TGTGCCAGCAGCCCCGCAAGGGGGACAGGGTCCGAGCAGTACTTC.

The rearrangement links TRBV5-4 to TRBJ2-1; TRBD2 aligns across 7 bases. CDR1 and CDR2 (germline): SGHNT, YYREEE (reference sequence). The CDR3 consists of 16 residues. V was pared by 4 bases and J by 0 bases, with 7 bases of the junction left unmatched. In DNA, the CDR3 is TGTGCCAGCAGCCCCCGGCGGGAGCGCTCCTACAATGAGCAGTTCTTC. Its protein is CASSPRRERSYNEQFF. Variable domain in full (rest from reference TRBV5-4 and TRBJ2-1): ETGVTQSPTHLIKTRGQQVTLRCSSQSGHNTVSWYQQALGQGPQFIFQYYREEENGRGNFPPRFSGLQFPNYSSELNVNALELDDSALYLCASSPRRERSYNEQFFGPGTRLTVL.

This clone was seen a few times. The sample contains more than one DNA sequence encoding this CDR3. The chain carries TRBV18 and TRBJ2-3; no definite D call. V was shortened by 3 bases and J by 0 bases, with 4 bases between the two germline ends. The CDR3 extends over 13 amino acids. Germline loops: CDR1 KGHSH, CDR2 LQKENI. The CDR3 bases are TGTGCCAGCTCACCCCCAAGCACAGATACGCAGTATTTT. Amino acids: CASSPPSTDTQYF. The full variable domain, completed using reference TRBV18 and TRBJ2-3, is NAGVMQNPRHLVRRRGQEARLRCSPMKGHSHVYWYRQLPEEGLKFMVYLQKENIIDESGMPKERFSAEFPKEGPSILRIQQVVRGDSAAYFCASSPPSTDTQYFGPGTRLTVL.

Here the CDR3 DNA reads TGTGCCAGCAGCTTAGCTGCAGCGGGATACACCTACGAGCAGTACTTC. Translating it yields CASSLAAAGYTYEQYF. The V gene is TRBV7-2, the J gene TRBJ2-7; 7 bases map to TRBD2. The CDR3 length is 16 residues. V shed 0 bases, J shed 2 bases, and the junction held 7 bases outside the gene matches. Per germline, CDR1 SGHTA and CDR2 FQGNSA.

This clone was picked up one time. This chain joins TRBV30 and TRBJ2-1; perhaps TRBD2 as D (6 bases). This CDR3 spans 14 amino acids. Trimming left V 2 bases short and J 8 bases short, with 16 bases between. Germline values: CDR1 GTSNPN, CDR2 SVGIG (reference sequence). The CDR3 loop reads CAWSKVGRRDEQFF. The CDR3, as DNA: TGTGCCTGGAGTAAGGTGGGACGGAGGGATGAGCAGTTCTTC.

V usage is TRBV30 and J usage is TRBJ2-3; the D is unclear. V lost 8 bases and J lost 3, with 9 bases in between. Germline assignment: CDR1 GTSNPN and CDR2 SVGIG (reference sequence). The CDR3 extends over 11 amino acids. Here the CDR3 reads CAAGWTDTQYF. The CDR3 region has the DNA TGTGCCGCCGGTTGGACAGATACGCAGTATTTT.